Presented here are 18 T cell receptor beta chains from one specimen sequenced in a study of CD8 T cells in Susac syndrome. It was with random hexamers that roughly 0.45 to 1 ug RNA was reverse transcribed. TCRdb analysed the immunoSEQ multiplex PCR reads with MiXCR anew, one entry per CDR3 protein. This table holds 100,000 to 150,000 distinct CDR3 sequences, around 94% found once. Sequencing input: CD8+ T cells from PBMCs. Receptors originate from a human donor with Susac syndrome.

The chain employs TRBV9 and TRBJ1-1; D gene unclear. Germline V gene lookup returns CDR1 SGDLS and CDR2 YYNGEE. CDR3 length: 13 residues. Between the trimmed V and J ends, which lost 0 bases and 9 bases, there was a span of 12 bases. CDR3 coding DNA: TGTGCCAGCAGCGTAGCCAGTTCAGGTAAAGCTTTCTTT. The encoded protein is CASSVASSGKAFF. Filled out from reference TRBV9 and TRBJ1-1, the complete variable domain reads DSGVTQTPKHLITATGQRVTLRCSPRSGDLSVYWYQQSLDQGLQFLIQYYNGEERAKGNILERFSAQQFPDLHSELNLSSLELGDSALYFCASSVASSGKAFFGQGTRLTVV.

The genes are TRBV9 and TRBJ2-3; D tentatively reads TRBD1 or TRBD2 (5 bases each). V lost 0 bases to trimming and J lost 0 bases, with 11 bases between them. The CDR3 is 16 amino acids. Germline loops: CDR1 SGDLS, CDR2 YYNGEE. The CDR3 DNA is TGTGCCAGCAGCGTAGCTGGGGGTTCCAGCACAGATACGCAGTATTTT. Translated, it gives CASSVAGGSSTDTQYF.

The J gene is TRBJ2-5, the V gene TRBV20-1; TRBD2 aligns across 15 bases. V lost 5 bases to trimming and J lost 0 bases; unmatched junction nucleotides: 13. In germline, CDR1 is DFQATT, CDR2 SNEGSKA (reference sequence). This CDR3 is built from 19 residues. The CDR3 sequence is CSAEIGTSGGFLHQETQYF. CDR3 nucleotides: TGCAGTGCTGAAATCGGGACTAGCGGGGGGTTTCTTCACCAAGAGACCCAGTACTTC.

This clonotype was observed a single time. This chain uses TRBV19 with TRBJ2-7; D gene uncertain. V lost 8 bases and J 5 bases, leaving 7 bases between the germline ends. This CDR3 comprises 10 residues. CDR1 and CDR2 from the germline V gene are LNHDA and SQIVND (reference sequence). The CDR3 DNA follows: TGTGCCAGTCCGTGGGACGAGCAGTACTTC. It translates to CASPWDEQYF.

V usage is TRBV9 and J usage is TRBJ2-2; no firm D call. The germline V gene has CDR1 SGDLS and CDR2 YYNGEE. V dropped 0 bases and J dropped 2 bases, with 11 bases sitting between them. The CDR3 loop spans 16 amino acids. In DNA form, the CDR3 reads TGTGCCAGCAGCGTAGCTCCGTGGGGTAACACCGGGGAGCTGTTTTTT. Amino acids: CASSVAPWGNTGELFF. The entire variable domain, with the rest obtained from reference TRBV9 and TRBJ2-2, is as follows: DSGVTQTPKHLITATGQRVTLRCSPRSGDLSVYWYQQSLDQGLQFLIQYYNGEERAKGNILERFSAQQFPDLHSELNLSSLELGDSALYFCASSVAPWGNTGELFFGEGSRLTVL.

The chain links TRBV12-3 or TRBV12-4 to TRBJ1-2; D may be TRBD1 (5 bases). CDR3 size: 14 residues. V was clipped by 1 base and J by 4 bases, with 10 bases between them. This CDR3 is CASSLVDSPYGYTF. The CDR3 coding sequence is TGTGCCAGCAGTTTAGTAGACAGTCCCTATGGCTACACCTTC.

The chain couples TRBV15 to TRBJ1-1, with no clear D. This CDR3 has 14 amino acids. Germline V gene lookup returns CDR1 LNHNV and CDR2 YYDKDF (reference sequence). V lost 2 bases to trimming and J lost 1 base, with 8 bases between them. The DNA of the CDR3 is TGTGCCACCAGCAGACGGTTGGGGAACACTGAAGCTTTCTTT. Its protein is CATSRRLGNTEAFF.

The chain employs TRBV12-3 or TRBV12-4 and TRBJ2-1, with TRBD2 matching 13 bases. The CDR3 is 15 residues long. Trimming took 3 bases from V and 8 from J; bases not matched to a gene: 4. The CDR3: CASSFKTSGGDEQFF. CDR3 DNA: TGTGCCAGCAGTTTTAAAACTAGCGGGGGGGATGAGCAGTTCTTC.

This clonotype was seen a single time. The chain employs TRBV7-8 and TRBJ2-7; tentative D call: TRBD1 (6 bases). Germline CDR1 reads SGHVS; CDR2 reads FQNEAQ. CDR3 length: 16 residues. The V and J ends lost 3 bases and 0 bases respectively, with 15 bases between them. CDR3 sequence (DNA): TGTGCCAGCAGCTTCCGTGCCGGGACACTCTCCTACGAGCAGTACTTC. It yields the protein CASSFRAGTLSYEQYF.

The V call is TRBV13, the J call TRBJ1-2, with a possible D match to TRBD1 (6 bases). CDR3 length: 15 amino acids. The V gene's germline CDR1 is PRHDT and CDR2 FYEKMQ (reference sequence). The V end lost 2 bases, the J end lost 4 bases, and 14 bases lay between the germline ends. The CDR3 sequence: CASSLRGGGPYGYTF. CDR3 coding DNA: TGTGCCAGCAGCTTAAGGGGGGGCGGTCCCTATGGCTACACCTTC.

CDR3 DNA: TGTGCCAGTAGTATCTGGGGCCAGCCCCAGCATTTT. It specifies CASSIWGQPQHF. The J gene is TRBJ1-5, the V gene TRBV19, with a possible D match to TRBD1 (5 bases). This CDR3 is 12 amino acids long. CDR1 is LNHDA, CDR2 SQIVND, per germline (reference sequence). V shed 3 bases and J shed 7 bases, with 7 bases lying between them.

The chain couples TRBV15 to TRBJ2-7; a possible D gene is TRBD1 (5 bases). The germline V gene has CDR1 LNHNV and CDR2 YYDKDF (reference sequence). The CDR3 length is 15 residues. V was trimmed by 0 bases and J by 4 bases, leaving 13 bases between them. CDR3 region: CATSRDRAGRYEQYF. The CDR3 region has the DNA TGTGCCACCAGCAGAGATCGAGCAGGGCGGTACGAGCAGTACTTC.

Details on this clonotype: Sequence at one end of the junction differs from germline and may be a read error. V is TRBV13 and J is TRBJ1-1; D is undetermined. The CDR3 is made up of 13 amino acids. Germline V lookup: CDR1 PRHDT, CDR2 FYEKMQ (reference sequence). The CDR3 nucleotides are TGTGCCAGCACCTTAACGGGGTACACTGAAGCTTTCTTT. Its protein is CASTLTGYTEAFF.

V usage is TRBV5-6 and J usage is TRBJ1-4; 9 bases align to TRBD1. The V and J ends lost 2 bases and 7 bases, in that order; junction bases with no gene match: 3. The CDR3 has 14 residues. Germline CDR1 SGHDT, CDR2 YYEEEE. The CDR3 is CASSFGTGSEKLFF. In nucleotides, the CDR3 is TGTGCCAGCAGCTTTGGGACAGGGAGTGAAAAACTGTTTTTT.

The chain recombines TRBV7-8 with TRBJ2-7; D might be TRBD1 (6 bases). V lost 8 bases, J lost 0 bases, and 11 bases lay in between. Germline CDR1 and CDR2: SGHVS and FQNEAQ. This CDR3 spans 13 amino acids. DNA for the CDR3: TGTGCCAGCGGGTGGACAGACTCCTACGAGCAGTACTTC. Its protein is CASGWTDSYEQYF.

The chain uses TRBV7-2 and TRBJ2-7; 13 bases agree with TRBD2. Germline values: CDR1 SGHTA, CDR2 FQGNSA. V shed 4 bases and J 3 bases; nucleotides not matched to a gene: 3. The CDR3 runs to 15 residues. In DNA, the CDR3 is TGTGCCAGCAGCTGGACTAGCGGGAGCAACTACGAGCAGTACTTC. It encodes CASSWTSGSNYEQYF.

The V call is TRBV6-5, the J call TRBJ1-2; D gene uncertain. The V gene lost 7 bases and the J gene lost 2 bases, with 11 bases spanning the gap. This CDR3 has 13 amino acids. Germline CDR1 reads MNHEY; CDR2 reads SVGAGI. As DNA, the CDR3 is TGTGCCAGCAACCCGGGATCAAACTATGGCTACACCTTC. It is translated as CASNPGSNYGYTF.

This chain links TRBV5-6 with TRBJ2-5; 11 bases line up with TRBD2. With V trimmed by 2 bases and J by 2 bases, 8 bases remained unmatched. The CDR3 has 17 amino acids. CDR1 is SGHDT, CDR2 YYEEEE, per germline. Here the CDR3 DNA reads TGTGCCAGCAGCTTACCCTCTAGCGGGGGGAATCAAGAGACCCAGTACTTC. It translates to CASSLPSSGGNQETQYF.